This T cell receptor beta chain is from a study of CD8 T cells in Susac syndrome. The wider study: Fewer than ten of the sequenced Susac syndrome patients were in remission, and 5 or 6 had active disease. Intravenous immunoglobulin alone or corticosteroids were being given to patients with Susac syndrome at blood draw, unless they were therapy-naive.

The V and J ends lost 0 bases and 6 bases respectively, with 4 bases between them. The CDR3 sequence is 12 residues long. CDR1 and CDR2 from the germline V gene are SGHDN and FVKESK. While CD8+ and CD4+ T cells were isolated negatively, TEMRA cells were enriched by FACS. With random hexamers, about 0.5 to 1 ug RNA was reverse transcribed. MiXCR, run by TCRdb on the immunoSEQ multiplex PCR reads, gives a single entry per CDR3 protein. The sample lists over 140,000 distinct CDR3 sequences; about 95% were seen once. The clonotype was recovered from a human donor with Susac syndrome. The sequenced material came from CD4+ T cells from PBMCs. The rearrangement joins TRBV14 to TRBJ2-3; D unclear. The CDR3 DNA reads TGTGCCAGCAGCCAAGACTACGATACGCAGTATTTT. It specifies CASSQDYDTQYF.